The text below deals with one T cell receptor beta chain. This entry is derived from a study of radiotherapy plus CTLA-4 blockade in lung cancer. Some clones are missing from TCRdb's copy, which holds only in-frame ones; the method was immunoSEQ multiplex PCR. The profile covers around 55,000 clones, with 70% to 85% appearing a single time and 5% to 6.5% taken by the ten largest. The starting material was peripheral blood, obtained from a patient treated with radiotherapy plus ipilimumab. The origin of this receptor is a human donor with non-small cell lung cancer whose response to radiotherapy plus ipilimumab could not be evaluated.

As DNA, the CDR3 is TGCGCCAGCAGAGGGGACTCCCGTGAAGCTTTCTTT. Translation: CASRGDSREAFF. The chain employs TRBV5-1 and TRBJ1-1, with D possibly TRBD1 on 5 matching bases. Trimming left V 5 bases short and J 7 bases short, with 12 bases between. The CDR3 has 12 amino acids. Looked up from germline, CDR1 is SGHRS and CDR2 is YFSETQ. Together with reference TRBV5-1 and TRBJ1-1, the CDR3 gives the full variable domain: KAGVTQTPRYLIKTRGQQVTLSCSPISGHRSVSWYQQTPGQGLQFLFEYFSETQRNKGNFPGRFSGRQFSNSRSEMNVSTLELGDSALYLCASRGDSREAFFGQGTRLTVV.